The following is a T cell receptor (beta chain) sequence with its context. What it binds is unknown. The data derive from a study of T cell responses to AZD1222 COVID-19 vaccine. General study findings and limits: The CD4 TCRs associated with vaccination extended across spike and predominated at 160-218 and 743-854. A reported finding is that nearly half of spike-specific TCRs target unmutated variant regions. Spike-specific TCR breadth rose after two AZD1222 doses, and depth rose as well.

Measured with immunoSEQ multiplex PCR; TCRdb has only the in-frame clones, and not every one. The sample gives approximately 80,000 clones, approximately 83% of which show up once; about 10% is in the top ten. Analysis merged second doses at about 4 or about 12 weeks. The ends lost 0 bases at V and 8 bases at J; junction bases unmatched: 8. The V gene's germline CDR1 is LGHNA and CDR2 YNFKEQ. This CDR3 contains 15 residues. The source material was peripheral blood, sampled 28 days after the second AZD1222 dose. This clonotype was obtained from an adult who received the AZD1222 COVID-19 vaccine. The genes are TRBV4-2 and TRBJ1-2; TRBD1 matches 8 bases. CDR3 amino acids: CASSQDMTGDNGYTF. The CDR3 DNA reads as TGTGCCAGCAGCCAAGATATGACAGGGGATAACGGCTACACCTTC.